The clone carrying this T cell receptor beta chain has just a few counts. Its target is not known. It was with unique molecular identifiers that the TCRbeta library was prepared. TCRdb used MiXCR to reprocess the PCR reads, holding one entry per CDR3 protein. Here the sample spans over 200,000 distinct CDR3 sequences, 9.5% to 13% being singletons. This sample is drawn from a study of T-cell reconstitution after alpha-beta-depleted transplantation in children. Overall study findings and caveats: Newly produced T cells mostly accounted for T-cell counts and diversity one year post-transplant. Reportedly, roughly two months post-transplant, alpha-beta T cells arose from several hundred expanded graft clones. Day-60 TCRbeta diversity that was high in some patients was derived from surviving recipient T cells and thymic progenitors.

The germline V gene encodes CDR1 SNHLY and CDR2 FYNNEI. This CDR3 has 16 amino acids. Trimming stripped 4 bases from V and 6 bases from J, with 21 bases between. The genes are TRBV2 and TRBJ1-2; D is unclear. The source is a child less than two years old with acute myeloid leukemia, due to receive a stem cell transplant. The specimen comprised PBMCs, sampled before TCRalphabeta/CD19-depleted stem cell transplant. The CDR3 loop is CASSGISYGDLDGYTF. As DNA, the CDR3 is TGTGCCAGCAGTGGAATATCGTACGGGGATCTAGATGGCTACACCTTC.